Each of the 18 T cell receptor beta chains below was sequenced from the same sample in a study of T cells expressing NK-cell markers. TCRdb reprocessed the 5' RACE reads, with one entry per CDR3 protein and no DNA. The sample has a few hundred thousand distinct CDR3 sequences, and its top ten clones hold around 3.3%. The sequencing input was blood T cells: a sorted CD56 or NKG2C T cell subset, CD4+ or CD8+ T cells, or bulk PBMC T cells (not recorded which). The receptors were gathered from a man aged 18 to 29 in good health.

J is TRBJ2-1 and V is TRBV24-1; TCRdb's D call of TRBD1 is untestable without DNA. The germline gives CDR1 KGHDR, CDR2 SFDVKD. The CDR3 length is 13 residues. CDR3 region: CATSDPNRDEQFF.

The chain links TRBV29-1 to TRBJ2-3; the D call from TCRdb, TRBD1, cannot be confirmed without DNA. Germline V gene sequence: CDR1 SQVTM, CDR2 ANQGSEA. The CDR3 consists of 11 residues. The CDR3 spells CSVAPGDTQYF.

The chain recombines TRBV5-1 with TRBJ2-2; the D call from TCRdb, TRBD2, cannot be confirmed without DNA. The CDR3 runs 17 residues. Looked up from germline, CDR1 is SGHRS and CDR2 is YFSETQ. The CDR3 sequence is CASSFPSGKVNTGELFF.

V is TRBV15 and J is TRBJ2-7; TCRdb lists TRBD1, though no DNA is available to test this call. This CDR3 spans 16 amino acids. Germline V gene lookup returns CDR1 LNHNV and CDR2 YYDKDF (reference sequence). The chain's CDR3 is CATSRVAGSIAYEQYF.

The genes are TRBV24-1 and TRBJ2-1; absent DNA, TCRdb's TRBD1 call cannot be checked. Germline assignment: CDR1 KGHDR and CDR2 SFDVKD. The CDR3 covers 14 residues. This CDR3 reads CATSSTGDYNEQFF.

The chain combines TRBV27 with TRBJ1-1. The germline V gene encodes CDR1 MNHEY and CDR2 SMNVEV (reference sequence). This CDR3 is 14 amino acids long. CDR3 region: CASSSEGSGPEAFF.

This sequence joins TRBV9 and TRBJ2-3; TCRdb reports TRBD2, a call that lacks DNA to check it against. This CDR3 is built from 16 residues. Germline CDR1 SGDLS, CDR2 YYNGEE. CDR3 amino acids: CASSVGAGGVTDTQYF.

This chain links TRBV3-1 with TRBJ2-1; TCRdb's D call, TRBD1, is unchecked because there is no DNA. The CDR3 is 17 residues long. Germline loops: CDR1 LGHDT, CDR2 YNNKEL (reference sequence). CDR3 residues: CASSQDLRGTGSNEQFF.

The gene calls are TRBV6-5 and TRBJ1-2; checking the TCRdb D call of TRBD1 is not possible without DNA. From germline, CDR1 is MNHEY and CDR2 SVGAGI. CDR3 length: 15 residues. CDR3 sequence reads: CASSYPEQGFYGYTF.

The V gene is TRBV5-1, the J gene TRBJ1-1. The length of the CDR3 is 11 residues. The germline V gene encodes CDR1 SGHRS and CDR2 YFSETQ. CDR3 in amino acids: CARKSGTEAFF. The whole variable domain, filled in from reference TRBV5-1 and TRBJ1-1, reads KAGVTQTPRYLIKTRGQQVTLSCSPISGHRSVSWYQQTPGQGLQFLFEYFSETQRNKGNFPGRFSGRQFSNSRSEMNVSTLELGDSALYLCARKSGTEAFFGQGTRLTVV.

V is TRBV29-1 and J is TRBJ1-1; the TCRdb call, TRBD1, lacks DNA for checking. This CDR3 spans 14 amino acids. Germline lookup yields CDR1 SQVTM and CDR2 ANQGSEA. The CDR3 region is CSVEVRGLYTEAFF.

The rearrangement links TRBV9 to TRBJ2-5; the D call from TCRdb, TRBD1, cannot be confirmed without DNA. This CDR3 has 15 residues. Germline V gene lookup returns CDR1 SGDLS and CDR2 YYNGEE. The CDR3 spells CASSTRDGPLETQYF.

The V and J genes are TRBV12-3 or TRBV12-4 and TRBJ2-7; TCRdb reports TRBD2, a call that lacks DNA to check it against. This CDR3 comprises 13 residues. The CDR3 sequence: CASAKEGNYEQYF.

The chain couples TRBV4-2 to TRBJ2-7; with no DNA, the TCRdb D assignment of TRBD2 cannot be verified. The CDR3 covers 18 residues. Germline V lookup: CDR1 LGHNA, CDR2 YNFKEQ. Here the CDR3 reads CASSPGAARGLADYEQYF.

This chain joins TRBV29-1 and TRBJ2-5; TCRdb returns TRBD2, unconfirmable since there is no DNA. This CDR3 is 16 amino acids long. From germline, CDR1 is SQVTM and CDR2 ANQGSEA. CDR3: CSGLRSSGRTEETQYF.

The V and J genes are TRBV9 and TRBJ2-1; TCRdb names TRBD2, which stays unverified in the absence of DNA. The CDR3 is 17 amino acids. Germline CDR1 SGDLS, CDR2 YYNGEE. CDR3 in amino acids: CASSAHSPSVSYNEQFF.

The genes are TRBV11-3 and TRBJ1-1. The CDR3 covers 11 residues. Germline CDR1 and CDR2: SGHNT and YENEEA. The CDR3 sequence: CASSADTEAFF.

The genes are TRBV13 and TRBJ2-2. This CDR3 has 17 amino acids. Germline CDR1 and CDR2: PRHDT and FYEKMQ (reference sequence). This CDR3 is CASSLGHGVTNTGELFF.